This TCR beta chain was recorded in a study of OX40 agonist ivuxolimab in advanced cancers. In the study overall: Every 2 weeks, patients received ivuxolimab intravenously, dosed at 0.01 to 10 mg/kg. Participants could have had prior anti-PD-1, anti-PD-L1 or anti-CTLA-4 therapy, and less than 45% had some.

In germline, CDR1 is SEHNR, CDR2 FQNEAQ (reference sequence). Deletions cut 5 bases from V and 9 bases from J, with 19 bases between. This CDR3 contains 14 residues. This table comes from immunoSEQ multiplex PCR, and its TCRdb copy is limited to in-frame clones, with some not included. The table has tens of thousands of clones, 60% to 80% seen once. Study-wide results and caveats: Clones of CD4+ and CD8+ blood T cells grew by week 6 at doses of 0.1 to 3.0 mg/kg.

This clone was detected once. Its cognate antigen is unknown. This TCR derives from an adult with an advanced solid tumor such as melanoma, head and neck, liver or kidney cancer. Sequencing was performed on CD4+ or CD8+ T cells sorted from blood, taken in a trial of the OX40 agonist ivuxolimab. The chain links TRBV7-9 to TRBJ1-1; a weak D match, TRBD1 (5 bases). This chain's CDR3 is CASSPRANRMQAFF. CDR3 nucleotide sequence: TGTGCCAGCAGCCCAAGGGCCAACAGGATGCAAGCTTTCTTT.